A selection of T cell receptor beta chains follows, all from one sample in a study of metastatic and nonmetastatic thyroid tumors. TCRdb re-clonotyped the PCR reads through MiXCR. This table has around 14,000 clones, 23% appearing once. Sequencing input: blood. These receptors were collected from a female donor with papillary thyroid cancer or a benign thyroid nodule (not recorded which). Some clones in this sample may be carry-over from other donors' samples. The CDR3 runs from the conserved cysteine through the conserved F or W. The order of the fields is J gene, clone size, V gene, D gene, CDR3 DNA, CDR3 protein. The D gene is left open where the match is weak. Rows may omit the clone size; those that give it use once, few, many or a size class.

>TRBJ2-7|NA|TRBV5-1|TRBD1
TGCGCCAGCAGCTTGGCCCTAGAGACAGGGTCCTACGAGCAGTACTTC
CASSLALETGSYEQYF
>TRBJ2-1|many|TRBV20-1|NA
TGCAGTGCGCCTTCAGGGGGGGGCAATGAGCAGTTCTTC
CSAPSGGGNEQFF
>TRBJ2-5|many|TRBV3-1|NA
TGTGCCAGCAGCCAATTTGGTACTGGTGAGACCCAGTACTTC
CASSQFGTGETQYF
>TRBJ2-7|once|TRBV13|NA
TGTGCCAGCAGCATAGGACAGAGAGCGTACGAGCAGTACTTC
CASSIGQRAYEQYF
>TRBJ1-5|many|TRBV19|TRBD1
TGTGCCAGTAGTACCGACAGGGTCGCTTACAATCAGCCCCAGCATTTT
CASSTDRVAYNQPQHF
>TRBJ1-2|medium-sized|TRBV11-2|NA
TGTGCCAGCAGCTTTAGTCGGGCAGAAGCCACCTTC
CASSFSRAEATF
>TRBJ1-6|NA|TRBV7-2|TRBD1
TGTGCCAGCAGCCGCAGGGGGCCATCACCCCTCCACTTT
CASSRRGPSPLHF
>TRBJ2-2|few|TRBV6-4|NA
TGTGCCAGCATCTGTACGGGAGTCCCCGGGGAGCTGTTTTTT
CASICTGVPGELFF
>TRBJ2-1|NA|TRBV5-1|NA
TGCGCCAGCAGCACCCGGGACACCTACAATGAGCAGTTCTTC
CASSTRDTYNEQFF
>TRBJ2-3|NA|TRBV11-2|NA
TGTGCCAGCAGCCTAAATTCTGGCTTAACAGATACGCAGTATTTT
CASSLNSGLTDTQYF
>TRBJ1-2|medium-sized|TRBV11-2|NA
TGTGCCAGCAGCTTAGATATACAGGGCTATGGCTACACCTTC
CASSLDIQGYGYTF
>TRBJ2-7|many|TRBV4-2|NA
TGTGCCAGCAGCCAAGAAGAGGGGGTAGGGGCGGGAGACGAGCAGTACTTC
CASSQEEGVGAGDEQYF
>TRBJ2-3|many|TRBV7-2|NA
TGTGCCAGCAGCTTGCAAATAACGTATACAGATACGCAGTATTTT
CASSLQITYTDTQYF
>TRBJ2-2|NA|TRBV18|TRBD1
TGTGCCAGCTCACCCAGGACAGGGGGCCCCGGGGAGCTGTTTTTT
CASSPRTGGPGELFF
>TRBJ2-1|NA|TRBV11-2|NA
TGTGCCAGCAGCCCCGACAGCCACAATGAGCAGTTCTTC
CASSPDSHNEQFF
>TRBJ1-2|many|TRBV5-5|NA
TGTGCCAGCAGCTTGACGGGGGCTTATGGCTACACCTTC
CASSLTGAYGYTF
>TRBJ2-1|once|TRBV20-1|TRBD2
TGCAGTGCTGTCCGGGGGGGTCCGTTCAATGAGCAGTTCTTC
CSAVRGGPFNEQFF
>TRBJ1-1|medium-sized|TRBV28|TRBD1
TGTGCCAGCAGTCCCGAGGGGGCGGGGGTGACTGAAGCTTTCTTT
CASSPEGAGVTEAFF
>TRBJ1-2|NA|TRBV30|TRBD1
TGTGCCTTCCCCAGGGGGGACTATGGCTACACCTTC
CAFPRGDYGYTF